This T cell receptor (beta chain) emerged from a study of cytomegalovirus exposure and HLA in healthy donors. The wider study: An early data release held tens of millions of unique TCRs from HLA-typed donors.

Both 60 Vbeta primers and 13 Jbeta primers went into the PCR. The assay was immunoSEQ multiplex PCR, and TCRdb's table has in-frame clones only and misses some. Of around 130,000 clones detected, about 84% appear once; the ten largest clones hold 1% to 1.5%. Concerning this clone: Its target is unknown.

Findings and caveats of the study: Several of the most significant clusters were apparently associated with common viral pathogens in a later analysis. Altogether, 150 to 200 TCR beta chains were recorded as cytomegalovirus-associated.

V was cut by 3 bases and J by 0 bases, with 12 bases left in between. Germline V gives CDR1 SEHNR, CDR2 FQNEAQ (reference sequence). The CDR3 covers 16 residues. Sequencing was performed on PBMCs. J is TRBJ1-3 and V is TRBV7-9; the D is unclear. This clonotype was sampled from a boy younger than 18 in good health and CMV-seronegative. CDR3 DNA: TGTGCCAGCAGCTTGGGCGGGCTCATCTCTGGAAACACCATATATTTT. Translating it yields CASSLGGLISGNTIYF.